This T cell receptor beta chain is drawn from a study of T cells after yellow fever vaccination. Study-level points and caveats: Contamination by abundant bulk-population clonotypes could be present in FACS-sorted repertoires. Though weaker, the secondary response peaked faster, on day 5 versus 15.

Germline CDR1 MGHRA, CDR2 YSYEKL. The V gene end was trimmed by 1 base and the J gene end by 0 bases; junction bases not matched to a gene: 15. This CDR3 has 21 amino acids. On this clonotype: Its cognate antigen is unknown.

The authors made TCR cDNA by 5'RACE template switching, adding a universal primer site and UMIs. TCRdb independently ran MiXCR on the 5' RACE reads; one entry per CDR3 protein. The data show some 320,000 distinct CDR3 sequences, roughly 3.9% seen once. This receptor was identified in a man aged 18 to 29 who received the YFV17D yellow fever vaccine. Sample: PBMCs, taken 5 days after the yellow fever booster vaccination. The chain joins TRBV4-1 to TRBJ2-4; 10 bases fit TRBD2. For the CDR3, the DNA is TGCGCCAGCAGCCAAGGATTGTGGCTAGCGGGGGCCTCGATAGCCAAAAACATTCAGTACTTC. Its translation is CASSQGLWLAGASIAKNIQYF.